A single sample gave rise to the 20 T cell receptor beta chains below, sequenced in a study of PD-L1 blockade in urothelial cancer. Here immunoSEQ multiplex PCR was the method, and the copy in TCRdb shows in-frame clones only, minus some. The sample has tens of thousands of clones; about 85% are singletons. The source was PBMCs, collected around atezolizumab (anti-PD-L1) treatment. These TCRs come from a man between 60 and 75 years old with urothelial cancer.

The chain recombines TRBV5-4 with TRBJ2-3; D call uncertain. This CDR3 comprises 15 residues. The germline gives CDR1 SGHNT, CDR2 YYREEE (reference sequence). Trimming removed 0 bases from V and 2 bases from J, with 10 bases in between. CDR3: CASSLAVIHTDTQYF. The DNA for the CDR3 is TGTGCCAGCAGCTTGGCCGTGATACACACAGATACGCAGTATTTT.

The DNA of the CDR3 is TGTGCCAGGACACGCGGGGGGGCCTCCGGCGAGACCCAGTACTTC. Translating it yields CARTRGGASGETQYF. The V gene is TRBV2, the J gene TRBJ2-5, with TRBD2 matching over 9 bases. The germline V gene has CDR1 SNHLY and CDR2 FYNNEI. The V and J ends lost 9 bases and 5 bases, in that order; junction bases with no gene match: 13. This CDR3 contains 15 residues.

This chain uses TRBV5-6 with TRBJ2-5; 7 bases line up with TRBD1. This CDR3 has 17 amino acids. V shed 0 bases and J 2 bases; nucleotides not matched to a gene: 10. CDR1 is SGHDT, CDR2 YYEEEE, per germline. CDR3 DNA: TGTGCCAGCAGCTTGGTTTCCGGGACAGCTACGCAAGAGACCCAGTACTTC. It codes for CASSLVSGTATQETQYF.

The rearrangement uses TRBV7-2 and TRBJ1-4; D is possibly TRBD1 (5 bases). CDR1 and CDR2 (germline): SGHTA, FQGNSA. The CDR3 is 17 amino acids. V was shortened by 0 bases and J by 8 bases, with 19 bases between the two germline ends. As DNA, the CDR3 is TGTGCCAGCAGCTTAGCGGGGAGGGGCGCTACCGGGGAAAAACTGTTTTTT. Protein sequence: CASSLAGRGATGEKLFF.

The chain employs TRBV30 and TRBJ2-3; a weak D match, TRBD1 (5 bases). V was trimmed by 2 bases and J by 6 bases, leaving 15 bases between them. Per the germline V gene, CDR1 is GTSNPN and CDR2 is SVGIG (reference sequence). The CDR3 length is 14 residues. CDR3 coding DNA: TGTGCCTGGAGTAGAGTTAGGGGAACCGATACGCAGTATTTT. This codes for CAWSRVRGTDTQYF.

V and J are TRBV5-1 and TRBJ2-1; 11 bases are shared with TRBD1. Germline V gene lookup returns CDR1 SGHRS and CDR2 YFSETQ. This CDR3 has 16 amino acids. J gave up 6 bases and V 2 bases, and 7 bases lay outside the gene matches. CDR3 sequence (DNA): TGCGCCAGCAGCTTCGGACAGGGGGCGTTTATCAATGAGCAGTTCTTC. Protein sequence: CASSFGQGAFINEQFF.

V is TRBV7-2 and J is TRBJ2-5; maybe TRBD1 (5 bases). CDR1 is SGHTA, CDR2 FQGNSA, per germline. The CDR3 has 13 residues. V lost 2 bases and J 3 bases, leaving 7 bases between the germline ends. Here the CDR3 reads CASSLIREETQYF. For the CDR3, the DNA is TGTGCCAGCAGCTTAATCAGGGAAGAGACCCAGTACTTC.

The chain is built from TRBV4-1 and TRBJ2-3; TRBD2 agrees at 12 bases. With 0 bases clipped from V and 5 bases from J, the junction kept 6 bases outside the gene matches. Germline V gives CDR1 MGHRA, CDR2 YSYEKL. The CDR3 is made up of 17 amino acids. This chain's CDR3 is CASSQDTSGGFGDTQYF. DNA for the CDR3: TGCGCCAGCAGCCAAGATACTAGCGGGGGGTTCGGAGATACGCAGTATTTT.

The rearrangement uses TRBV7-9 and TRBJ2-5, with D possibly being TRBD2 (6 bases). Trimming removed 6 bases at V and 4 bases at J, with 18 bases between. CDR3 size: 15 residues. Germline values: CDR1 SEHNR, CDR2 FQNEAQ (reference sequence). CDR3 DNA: TGTGCCAGCAGTGGGACTCTTAGAGGTGGAGAGACCCAGTACTTC. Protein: CASSGTLRGGETQYF.

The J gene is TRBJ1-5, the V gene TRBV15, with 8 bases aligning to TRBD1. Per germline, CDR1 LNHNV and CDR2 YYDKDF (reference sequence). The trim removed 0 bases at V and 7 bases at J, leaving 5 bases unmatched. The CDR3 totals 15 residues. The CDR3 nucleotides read TGTGCCACCAGCAGAGATGGACAGGGCAGACAGCCCCAGCATTTT. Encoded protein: CATSRDGQGRQPQHF. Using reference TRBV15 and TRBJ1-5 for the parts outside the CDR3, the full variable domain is DAMVIQNPRYQVTQFGKPVTLSCSQTLNHNVMYWYQQKSSQAPKLLFHYYDKDFNNEADTPDNFQSRRPNTSFCFLDIRSPGLGDTAMYLCATSRDGQGRQPQHFGDGTRLSIL.

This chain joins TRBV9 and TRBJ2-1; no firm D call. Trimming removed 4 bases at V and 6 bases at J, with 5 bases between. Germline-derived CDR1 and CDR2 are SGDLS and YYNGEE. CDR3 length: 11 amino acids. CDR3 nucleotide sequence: TGTGCCAGCAGCAGAGCCAATGAGCAGTTCTTC. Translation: CASSRANEQFF. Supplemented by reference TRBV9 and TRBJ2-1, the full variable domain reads DSGVTQTPKHLITATGQRVTLRCSPRSGDLSVYWYQQSLDQGLQFLIQYYNGEERAKGNILERFSAQQFPDLHSELNLSSLELGDSALYFCASSRANEQFFGPGTRLTVL.

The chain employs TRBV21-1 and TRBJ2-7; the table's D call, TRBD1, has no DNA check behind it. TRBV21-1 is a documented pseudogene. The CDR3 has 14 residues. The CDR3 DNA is TGTGCCAGCAGCAATCAGGGGGTAGAGTACGAGCAGTACTTC. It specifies CASSNQGVEYEQYF.

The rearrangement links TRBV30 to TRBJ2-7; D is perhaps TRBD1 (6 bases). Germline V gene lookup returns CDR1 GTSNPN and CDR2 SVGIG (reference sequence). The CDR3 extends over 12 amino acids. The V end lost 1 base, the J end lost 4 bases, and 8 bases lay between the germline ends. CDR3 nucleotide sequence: TGTGCCTGGAGTGCGCAGGGGTACGAGCAGTACTTC. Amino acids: CAWSAQGYEQYF. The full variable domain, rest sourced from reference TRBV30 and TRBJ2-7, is SQTIHQWPATLVQPVGSPLSLECTVEGTSNPNLYWYRQAAGRGLQLLFYSVGIGQISSEVPQNLSASRPQDRQFILSSKKLLLSDSGFYLCAWSAQGYEQYFGPGTRLTVT.

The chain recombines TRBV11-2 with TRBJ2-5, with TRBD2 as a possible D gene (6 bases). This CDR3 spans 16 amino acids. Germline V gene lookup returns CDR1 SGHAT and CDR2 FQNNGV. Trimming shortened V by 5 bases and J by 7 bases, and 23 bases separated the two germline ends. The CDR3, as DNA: TGTGCCAGCAGCGGAGTAGTACTGCGGGATCAGGGGACCCAGTACTTC. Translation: CASSGVVLRDQGTQYF.

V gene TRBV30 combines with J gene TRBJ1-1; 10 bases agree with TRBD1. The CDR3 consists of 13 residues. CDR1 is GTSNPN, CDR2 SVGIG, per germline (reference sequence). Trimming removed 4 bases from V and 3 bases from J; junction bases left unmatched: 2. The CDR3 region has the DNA TGTGCCTGGACCGGGACAGGGGACACTGAAGCTTTCTTT. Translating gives CAWTGTGDTEAFF.

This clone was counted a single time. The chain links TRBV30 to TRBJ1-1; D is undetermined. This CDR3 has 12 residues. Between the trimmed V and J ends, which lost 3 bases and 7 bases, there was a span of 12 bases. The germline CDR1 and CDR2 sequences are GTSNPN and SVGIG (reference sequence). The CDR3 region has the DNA TGTGCCTGGAGCGAAAAAGCGGATGAAGCTTTCTTT. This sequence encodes CAWSEKADEAFF.

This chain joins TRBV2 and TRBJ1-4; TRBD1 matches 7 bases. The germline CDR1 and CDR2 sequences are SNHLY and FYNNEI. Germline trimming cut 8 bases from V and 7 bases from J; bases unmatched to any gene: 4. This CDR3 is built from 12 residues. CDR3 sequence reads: CASLTGTEKLFF. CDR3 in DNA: TGTGCCAGCCTGACAGGGACTGAAAAACTGTTTTTT.

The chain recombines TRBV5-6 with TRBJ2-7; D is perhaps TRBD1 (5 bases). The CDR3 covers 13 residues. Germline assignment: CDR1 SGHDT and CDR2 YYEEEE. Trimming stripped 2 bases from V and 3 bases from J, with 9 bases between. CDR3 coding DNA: TGTGCCAGCAGCTTAGACAGAAGCTACGAGCAGTACTTC. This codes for CASSLDRSYEQYF.

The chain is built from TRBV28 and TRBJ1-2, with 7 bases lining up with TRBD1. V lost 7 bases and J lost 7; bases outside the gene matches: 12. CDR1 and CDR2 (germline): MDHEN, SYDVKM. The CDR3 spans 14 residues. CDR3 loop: CASNLQGPAGGYTF. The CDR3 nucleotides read TGTGCCAGCAACTTACAGGGGCCCGCGGGTGGCTACACCTTC.

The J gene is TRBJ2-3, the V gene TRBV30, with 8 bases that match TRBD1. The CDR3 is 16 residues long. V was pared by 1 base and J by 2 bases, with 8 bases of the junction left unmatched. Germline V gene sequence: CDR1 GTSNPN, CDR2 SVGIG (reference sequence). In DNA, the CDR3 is TGTGCCTGGAGTGCTCACGGGACAGGCTTCACAGATACGCAGTATTTT. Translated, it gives CAWSAHGTGFTDTQYF.